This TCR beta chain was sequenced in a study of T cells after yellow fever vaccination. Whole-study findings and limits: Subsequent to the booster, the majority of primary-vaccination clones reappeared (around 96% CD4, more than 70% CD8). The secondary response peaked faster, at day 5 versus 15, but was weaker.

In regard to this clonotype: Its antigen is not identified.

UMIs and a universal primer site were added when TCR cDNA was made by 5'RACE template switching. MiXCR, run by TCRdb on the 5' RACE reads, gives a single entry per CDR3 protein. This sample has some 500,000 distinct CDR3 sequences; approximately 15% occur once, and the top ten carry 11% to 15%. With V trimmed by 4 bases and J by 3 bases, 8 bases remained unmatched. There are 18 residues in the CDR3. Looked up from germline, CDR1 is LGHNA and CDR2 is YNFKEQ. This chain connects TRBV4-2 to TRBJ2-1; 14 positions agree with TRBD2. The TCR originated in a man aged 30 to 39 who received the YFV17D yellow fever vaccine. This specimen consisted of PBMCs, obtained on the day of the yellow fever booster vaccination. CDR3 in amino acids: CASSRPGLAGAVYNEQFF. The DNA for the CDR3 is TGTGCCAGCAGCCGTCCGGGACTAGCGGGAGCCGTCTACAATGAGCAGTTCTTC.